A selection of T cell receptor beta chains follows, all from one sample in a study of cytomegalovirus exposure and HLA in healthy donors. Clones were read by immunoSEQ multiplex PCR, and TCRdb kept only the in-frame ones, dropping some. The table lists under 200,000 clones, more than 70% of them singletons. The sample comprised PBMCs. Receptors were obtained from a male donor in good health and CMV-seronegative. Both conserved end residues are part of each CDR3. Fields, in order: clone size, V gene, J gene, D gene, CDR3 DNA, CDR3 protein. The D gene is left open where the match is weak. Clone size is not always given. Where it is, it says once, few, many or a class for expanded clones.

NA	TRBV19	TRBJ1-2	TRBD1	TGTGCCAGTACCAAGGTGTACAGGGGATACTATGGCTACACCTTC	CASTKVYRGYYGYTF
NA	TRBV11-3	TRBJ2-7	NA	TGTGCCAGCAGCTGGACTTATATAACCTACGAGCAGTACTTC	CASSWTYITYEQYF
NA	TRBV5-4	TRBJ2-1	TRBD1	TGTGCCAGCAGCTCCGGACAGGGATCCTACAATGAGCAGTTCTTC	CASSSGQGSYNEQFF
NA	TRBV6-5	TRBJ1-4	NA	TGTGCCAGCAGTTTGAGGGTGGATGGTGAAAAACTGTTTTTT	CASSLRVDGEKLFF
NA	TRBV7-9	TRBJ2-1	TRBD1	TGTGCCAGCAGCCGTGTCCGGGACAGCCCCAATGAGCAGTTCTTC	CASSRVRDSPNEQFF
NA	TRBV19	TRBJ2-7	TRBD2	TGTGCCAGTAGTCCACGACTAGCGGGAGCTTTTTACGAGCAGTACTTC	CASSPRLAGAFYEQYF
NA	TRBV19	TRBJ2-5	NA	TGTGCCAGTAGTCAGGGTCAAGAGACCCAGTACTTC	CASSQGQETQYF
NA	TRBV15	TRBJ2-3	NA	TGTGCCACCAGCAACATGATCGGGGTAGATACGCAGTATTTT	CATSNMIGVDTQYF
NA	TRBV5-1	TRBJ2-1	NA	TGCGCCAGCAGCTTTAACAGTAATGAGCAGTTCTTC	CASSFNSNEQFF
NA	TRBV6-6	TRBJ1-3	NA	TGTGCCAGCAGTCCGCCCGTCCGGAGTGGAAACACCATATATTTT	CASSPPVRSGNTIYF
NA	TRBV9	TRBJ2-7	TRBD2	TGTGCCAGCAGCTATACTAGCGGCTCCTACGAGCAGTACTTC	CASSYTSGSYEQYF
NA	TRBV18	TRBJ1-5	TRBD1	TGTGCCAGCTCACTTCGGACAGGGATAAATCAGCCCCAGCATTTT	CASSLRTGINQPQHF
NA	TRBV5-1	TRBJ2-5	NA	TGCGCCAGCCACCTTGGACAGCAAGAGACCCAGTACTTC	CASHLGQQETQYF
NA	TRBV9	TRBJ2-7	TRBD2	TGTGCCAGCAGCCGAACTAGCGGGAGGGGGGGGTTGGACGAGCAGTACTTC	CASSRTSGRGGLDEQYF
NA	TRBV9	TRBJ1-2	TRBD1	TGTGCCAGCAGCGTAGCGGGACAGTCTACCTATGGCTACACCTTC	CASSVAGQSTYGYTF
NA	TRBV23-1	TRBJ1-5	NA	TGCGCCAGCAGTCAGCCCCAGGCGTTCAATCAGCCCCAGCATTTT	CASSQPQAFNQPQHF
NA	TRBV19	TRBJ1-5	NA	TGTGCCAGTAGTATATACGGGGATCAGCCCCAGCATTTT	CASSIYGDQPQHF
NA	TRBV6-5	TRBJ2-3	NA	TGTGCCAGCAGTTACTCGGGGGGAACAGATACGCAGTATTTT	CASSYSGGTDTQYF
NA	TRBV7-8	TRBJ2-7	TRBD1	TGTACCAGCAGCACTGACAGGGGGCACGAGCAGTACTTC	CTSSTDRGHEQYF
NA	TRBV14	TRBJ1-1	TRBD1	TGTGCCAGCAGCCCACCCGGGACAGGGCTAAGGGCTTTCTTT	CASSPPGTGLRAFF
NA	TRBV7-8	TRBJ2-5	NA	TGTGCCAGCGAGGACCAAGAGACCCAGTACTTC	CASEDQETQYF
NA	TRBV4-2	TRBJ2-5	TRBD2	TGTGCCAGCAGCCGGGTCCTAAAGCGGGGGGAAGAGACCCAGTACTTC	CASSRVLKRGEETQYF
NA	TRBV5-1	TRBJ1-4	NA	TGCGCCAGCAGCTTGCAGGGCCAAAATGAAAAACTGTTTTTT	CASSLQGQNEKLFF
NA	TRBV6-6	TRBJ1-2	NA	TGTGCCAGCAGTTACGACGGGGTTGGCGGCTACACCTTC	CASSYDGVGGYTF
NA	TRBV28	TRBJ1-5	TRBD1	TGTGCCAGCAGTCCTGGACAGGGGGATCAGCCCCAGCATTTT	CASSPGQGDQPQHF
NA	TRBV13	TRBJ1-1	NA	TGTGCCAGCAGCCCCTCCGGGACTAAGGATACTGAAGCTTTCTTT	CASSPSGTKDTEAFF
NA	TRBV6-1	TRBJ2-7	TRBD1	TGTGCCAGCAGCTGGACAGGGGCCTACGAGCAGTACTTC	CASSWTGAYEQYF
NA	TRBV7-8	TRBJ1-1	NA	TGTGCCAGCAGCTTAGCGGACGCAGGGCCCGGGGCTTTCTTT	CASSLADAGPGAFF
NA	TRBV7-9	TRBJ2-7	TRBD2	TGTGCCAGCAGCCGTTCCGGGACTATCAACGAGCAGTACTTC	CASSRSGTINEQYF
once	TRBV19	TRBJ2-5	NA	TGTGCCATTAAGGGGCTGGGGGAGACCCAGTACTTC	CAIKGLGETQYF
NA	TRBV4-3	TRBJ1-6	TRBD1	TGCGCCAGCAAGGGACAGGGTGCCTATAATTCACCCCTCCACTTT	CASKGQGAYNSPLHF
NA	TRBV5-1	TRBJ1-1	TRBD1	TGCGCCAGCAGCCAGGGACAGGTTCGGGTTGAAGCTTTCTTT	CASSQGQVRVEAFF
NA	TRBV28	TRBJ2-6	TRBD1	TGTGCCAGCTCTCCCGGGACAGCCTCTGGGGCCAACGTCCTGACTTTC	CASSPGTASGANVLTF
few	TRBV18	TRBJ2-1	NA	TGTGCCAGCTCACCAACAGGGCCCTGGGCGTCTCTGCATGAGCAGTTCTTC	CASSPTGPWASLHEQFF
NA	TRBV7-6	TRBJ2-1	NA	TGTGCCAGCAGCTTAGGAGGGCCCAATGAGCAGTTCTTC	CASSLGGPNEQFF
NA	TRBV7-3	TRBJ2-5	NA	TGTGCCAGCAGCTTGAACGGGGGCCAAGAGACCCAGTACTTC	CASSLNGGQETQYF
NA	TRBV2	TRBJ2-7	TRBD2	TGTGCCAGCAGTGGGACTAGCGGGGGACCTCATACGCGGTTCTACGAGCAGTACTTC	CASSGTSGGPHTRFYEQYF
NA	TRBV5-1	TRBJ2-7	TRBD1	TGCGCCAGCAGCTTGGCCGGACAGGGGGGTGAGCAGTACTTC	CASSLAGQGGEQYF
NA	TRBV7-2	TRBJ1-2	NA	TGTGCCAGCAGCTTAGTACATGGCCCCTATGGCTACACCTTC	CASSLVHGPYGYTF
NA	TRBV6-5	TRBJ1-1	NA	TGTGCCAGCAGTTACTCGCTGAACAGTGAAGCTTTCTTT	CASSYSLNSEAFF
few	TRBV27	TRBJ2-2	NA	TGTGCCAGCAAGGGGGAAGACCGGGGAGCTGTTTTT	CASKGEDRGAVF
NA	TRBV6-6	TRBJ1-2	NA	TGTGCCACGAACTATGGCTACACCTTC	CATNYGYTF
few	TRBV29-1	TRBJ1-4	NA	TGCAGCGTTGTTGGGGGGGGAGGTGAAAAACTGTTTTTT	CSVVGGGGEKLFF
NA	TRBV5-8	TRBJ2-3	TRBD1	TGTGCCAGCAGCGAGAAGGGGACAGGGGCAGATACGCAGTATTTT	CASSEKGTGADTQYF
NA	TRBV2	TRBJ1-2	TRBD1	TGTGCCAGCAGGGTCGGACAGGGGGGCTACACCTTC	CASRVGQGGYTF
few	TRBV5-1	TRBJ2-3	TRBD1	TGCGCCAGCAGCTCACAGGGGAGCACAGATACGCAGTATTTT	CASSSQGSTDTQYF
NA	TRBV4-3	TRBJ2-3	NA	TGCGCCAGCAGCCTTTCAGTGAGCACAGATACGCAGTATTTT	CASSLSVSTDTQYF
NA	TRBV4-1	TRBJ1-5	TRBD1	TGCGCCAGCAGCCAAGAAGGACAGGGAGGGCAGCCCCAGCATTTT	CASSQEGQGGQPQHF
NA	TRBV6-1	TRBJ1-4	NA	TGTGCCAGCAGCTTCTTCCCCTTGCTGTTTTTT	CASSFFPLLFF
NA	TRBV30	TRBJ2-7	TRBD1	TGTGCCGGGGCCCGGACAGGGGCCTACGAGCAGTACTTC	CAGARTGAYEQYF
NA	TRBV6-1	TRBJ2-7	TRBD2	TGTGCCAGCAGTGAGTCGACGGGAGGGAGCTACGAGCAGTACTTC	CASSESTGGSYEQYF
NA	TRBV15	TRBJ2-1	NA	TGTGCCACCAGCGGGGACAGGGGACTAGCCAATGAGCAGTTCTTC	CATSGDRGLANEQFF
NA	TRBV5-1	TRBJ2-1	TRBD2	TGCGCCAGCAGTCCAGGTCCTACTAGCGGGTATAAGTTCTTC	CASSPGPTSGYKFF
NA	TRBV28	TRBJ1-1	NA	TGTGCCAGCAGCCGTACCTCCCCTACGAGGCCTGAAGCTTTCTTT	CASSRTSPTRPEAFF